This TCR beta chain was obtained from a study of breast tumors, draining lymph nodes, adjacent tissues. Overall study findings and caveats: That most tumor T cells come from lymph nodes remained unproven. Tumors had less TCR diversity than lymph nodes, more than nontumor tissue.

One entry per CDR3 protein results from TCRdb running MiXCR on the multiplex PCR reads. The sample carries under 70,000 distinct CDR3 sequences, roughly two fifths recorded once. The CDR3 runs to 16 residues. CDR1 is SGHRS, CDR2 YFSETQ, per germline. After removal of 2 bases from V and 6 bases from J, the junction contained 8 bases not matched to a gene. As regards this clonotype: What it recognizes is unknown.

Sequenced input: breast tumor tissue. The origin of this receptor is a female donor with breast cancer. Some clones in this sample may be carry-over from other donors' samples. V is TRBV5-1 and J is TRBJ1-2; 12 positions agree with TRBD1. The CDR3 loop is CASSLTGTGGGNGYTF. The CDR3 bases are TGCGCCAGCAGCTTAACCGGGACAGGGGGCGGAAATGGCTACACCTTC.